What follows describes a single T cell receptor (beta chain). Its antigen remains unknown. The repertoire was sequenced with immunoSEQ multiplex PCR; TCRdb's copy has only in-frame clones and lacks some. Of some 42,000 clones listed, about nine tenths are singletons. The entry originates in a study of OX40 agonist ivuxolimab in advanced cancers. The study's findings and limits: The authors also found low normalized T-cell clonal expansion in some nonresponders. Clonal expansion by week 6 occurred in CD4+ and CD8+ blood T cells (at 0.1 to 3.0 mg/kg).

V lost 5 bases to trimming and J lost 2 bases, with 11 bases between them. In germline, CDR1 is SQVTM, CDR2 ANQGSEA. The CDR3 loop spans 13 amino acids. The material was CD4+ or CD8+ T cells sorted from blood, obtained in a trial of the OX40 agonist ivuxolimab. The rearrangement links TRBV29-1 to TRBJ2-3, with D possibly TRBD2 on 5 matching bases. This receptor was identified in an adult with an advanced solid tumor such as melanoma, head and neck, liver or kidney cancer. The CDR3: CSVPQDFTDTQYF. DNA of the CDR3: TGCAGCGTTCCCCAGGACTTCACAGATACGCAGTATTTT.